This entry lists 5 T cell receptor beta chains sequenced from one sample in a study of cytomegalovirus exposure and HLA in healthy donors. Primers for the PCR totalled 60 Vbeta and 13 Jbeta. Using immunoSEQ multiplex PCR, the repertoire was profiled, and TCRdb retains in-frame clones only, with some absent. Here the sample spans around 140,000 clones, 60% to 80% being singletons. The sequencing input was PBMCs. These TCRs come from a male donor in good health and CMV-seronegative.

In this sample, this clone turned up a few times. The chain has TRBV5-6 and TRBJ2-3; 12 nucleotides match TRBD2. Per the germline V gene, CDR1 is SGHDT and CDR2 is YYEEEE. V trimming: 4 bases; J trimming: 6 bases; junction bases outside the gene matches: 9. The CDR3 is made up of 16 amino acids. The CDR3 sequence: CASSGRLAGAGDTQYF. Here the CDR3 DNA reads TGTGCCAGCAGCGGCCGACTAGCGGGGGCCGGGGATACGCAGTATTTT.

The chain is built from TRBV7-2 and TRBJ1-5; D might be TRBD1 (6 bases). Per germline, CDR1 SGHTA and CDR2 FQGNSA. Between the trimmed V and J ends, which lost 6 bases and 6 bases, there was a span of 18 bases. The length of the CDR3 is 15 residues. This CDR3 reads CASSRSGAGGQPQHF. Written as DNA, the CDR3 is TGTGCCAGCAGTCGCTCAGGGGCGGGGGGTCAGCCCCAGCATTTT.

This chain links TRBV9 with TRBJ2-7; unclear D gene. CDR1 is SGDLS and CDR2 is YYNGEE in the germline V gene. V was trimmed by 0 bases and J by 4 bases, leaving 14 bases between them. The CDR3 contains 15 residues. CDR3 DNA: TGTGCCAGCAGCGTAGGAGCTTCCTTACTTTACGAGCAGTACTTC. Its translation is CASSVGASLLYEQYF.

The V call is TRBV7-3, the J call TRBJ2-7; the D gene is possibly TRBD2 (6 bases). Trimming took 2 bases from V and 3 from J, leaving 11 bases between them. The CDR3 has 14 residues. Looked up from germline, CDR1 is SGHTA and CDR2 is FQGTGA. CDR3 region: CASSLQSGDYEQYF. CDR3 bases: TGTGCCAGCAGCTTACAGTCGGGGGACTACGAGCAGTACTTC.

CDR3 residues: CASRRTKSYEQYF. The CDR3 coding sequence is TGTGCCAGCAGGCGGACTAAATCCTACGAGCAGTACTTC. This chain joins TRBV5-6 and TRBJ2-7; maybe TRBD2 (6 bases). Trimming removed 5 bases from V and 1 base from J, with 10 bases in between. The germline V gene encodes CDR1 SGHDT and CDR2 YYEEEE. This CDR3 has 13 residues.